The present T cell receptor beta chain was sequenced within a study of blood T cell repertoires in COVID-19. Study information: Sites across the United States, Italy and Spain contributed samples from acute and convalescent COVID-19. Sources were T cells, B-cell-depleted T cells, or PBMCs; the material itself was cDNA or gDNA.

Concerning this clone: Relative to the germline gene, one junction end is altered; a read error may explain this.

The CDR3 sequence is 14 residues long. The germline gives CDR1 MDHEN, CDR2 SYDVKM. Original analysis: For nucleated cells, counts were estimated from reference gene primer amplification. Assay: immunoSEQ multiplex PCR; the TCRdb copy retains only in-frame clones and omits some. The DNA gave D and trimming, while V, J and clone size come from that table. The repertoire has around 230,000 clones, roughly 80% of them found once; the top ten carry roughly 9.6%. Source material: peripheral blood. V gene TRBV28 combines with J gene TRBJ1-2; D ambiguous. The TCR sequence derives from a woman of 80 years or more with acute or convalescent COVID-19. CDR3 sequence (DNA): TGTGCCAGCAGTTTATCGGGAAAGACGTCAACACCACGGTTC. Its protein is CASSLSGKTSTPRF.